The source of this TCR beta chain is a study of cytomegalovirus exposure and HLA in healthy donors. This clone showed up just a few times. It was with 60 Vbeta and 13 Jbeta primers that the PCR ran. Only in-frame clones appear in the TCRdb table, and some are missing; sequencing was by immunoSEQ multiplex PCR. Of approximately 150,000 clones listed, 81% were seen once; the top ten hold 1.3%. Losses at the gene ends were 1 base for V and 13 bases for J; bases not matched to a gene: 5. Germline CDR1 is SGHAT and CDR2 is FQNNGV. The CDR3 runs to 13 residues. This sequence originates from a man in his fifties or sixties in good health and CMV-seropositive. The sequenced material came from PBMCs. This chain connects TRBV11-2 to TRBJ2-1; TRBD2 matches 9 bases. CDR3 nucleotides: TGTGCCAGCAGCTTAGGGGCTAGCGGGGATCAGTTCTTC. It translates to CASSLGASGDQFF.